This TCR beta chain was found in a study of lymphopenia after photon versus proton radiotherapy. Broader study findings: After the lymphocyte nadir, photon-treated repertoires showed oligoclonal expansion, especially of CD8+ Temra cells. Relative stability marked proton patients; photon patients lost diversity and naive cells. Better survival with proton therapy was suggested as possible, not demonstrated. A bigger post-nadir fall in TCR diversity correlated inversely with survival time in deceased patients.

About this clone: Its cognate antigen is unknown.

Assay: immunoSEQ multiplex PCR; the TCRdb copy retains only in-frame clones and omits some. This table holds 26,000 or so clones, 81% found once. The sequences come from peripheral blood, collected from a patient treated with photon-based radiotherapy. This sequence originates from a man aged 45 to 65 with gastric cancer.

The CDR3 DNA follows: TGTGCCAGCTCCCCCAGGGCTACTTACAATGAGCAGTTCTTC. Protein product: CASSPRATYNEQFF. This chain uses TRBV18 with TRBJ2-1; D perhaps matches TRBD1 (5 bases). V dropped 6 bases and J dropped 4 bases, with 13 bases sitting between them. The CDR3 extends over 14 amino acids. The V gene's germline CDR1 is KGHSH and CDR2 LQKENI.